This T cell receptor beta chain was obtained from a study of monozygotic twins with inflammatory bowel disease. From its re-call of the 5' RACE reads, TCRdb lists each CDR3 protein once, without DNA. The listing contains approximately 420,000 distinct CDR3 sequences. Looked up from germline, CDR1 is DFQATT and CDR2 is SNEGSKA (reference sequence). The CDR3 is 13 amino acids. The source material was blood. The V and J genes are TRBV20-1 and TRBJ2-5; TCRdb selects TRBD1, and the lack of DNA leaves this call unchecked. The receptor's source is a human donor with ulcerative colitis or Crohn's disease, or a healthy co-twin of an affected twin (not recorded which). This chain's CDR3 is CSALGGSSETQYF.